This T cell receptor beta chain was profiled in a study of shared clonotypes between healthy human individuals. TCRdb's table, derived via immunoSEQ multiplex PCR, lists solely in-frame clones and lacks some. The sample has 950,000 to 1,100,000 clones; 65% to 75% are singletons. V lost 4 bases, J lost 5 bases, and 11 bases lay in between. This CDR3 is 13 amino acids long. Germline values: CDR1 GTSNPN, CDR2 SVGIG (reference sequence). The rearrangement uses TRBV30 and TRBJ1-4, with D unclear. This clonotype was obtained from a young man in good health. The specimen was memory CD4+ T cells sorted from blood. Sample subset: CD45RA-negative fraction. CDR3 residues: CAWKLAGNEKLFF. The CDR3 nucleotides are TGTGCCTGGAAACTGGCGGGGAATGAAAAACTGTTTTTT.